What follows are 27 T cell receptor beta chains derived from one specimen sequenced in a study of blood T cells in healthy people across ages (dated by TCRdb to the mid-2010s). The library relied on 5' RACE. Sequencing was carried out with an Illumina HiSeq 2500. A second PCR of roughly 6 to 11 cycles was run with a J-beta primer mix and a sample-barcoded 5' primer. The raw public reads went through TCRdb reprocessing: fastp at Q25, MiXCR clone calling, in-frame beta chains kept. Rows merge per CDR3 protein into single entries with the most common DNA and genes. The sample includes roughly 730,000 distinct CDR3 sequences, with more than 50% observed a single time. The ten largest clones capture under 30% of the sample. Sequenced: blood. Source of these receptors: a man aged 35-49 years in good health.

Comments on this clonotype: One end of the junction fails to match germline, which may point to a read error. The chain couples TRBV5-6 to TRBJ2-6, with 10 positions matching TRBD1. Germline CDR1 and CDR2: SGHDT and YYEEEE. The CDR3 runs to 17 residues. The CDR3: CASSSGTGVTGANVLTF. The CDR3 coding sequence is TGTGCCAGCAGCTCAGGGACAGGGGTAACTGGCGCCAACGTCCTGACTTTC.

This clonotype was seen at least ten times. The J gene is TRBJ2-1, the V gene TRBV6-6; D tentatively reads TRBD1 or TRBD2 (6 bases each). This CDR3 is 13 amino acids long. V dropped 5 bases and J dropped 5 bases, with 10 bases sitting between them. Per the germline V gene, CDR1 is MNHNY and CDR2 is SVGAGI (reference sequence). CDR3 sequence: CASSTRGDNEQFF. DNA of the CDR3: TGTGCCAGCAGTACGAGGGGGGACAATGAGCAGTTCTTC.

The CDR3 nucleotides read TGTGCCAGCAGCTCTTCCCCACAGGGGACAATTATTTCCTACGAGCAGTACTTC. This codes for CASSSSPQGTIISYEQYF. V and J are TRBV27 and TRBJ2-7; TRBD1 aligns across 7 bases. CDR1 and CDR2 from the germline V gene are MNHEY and SMNVEV (reference sequence). The CDR3 extends over 18 amino acids. The ends lost 6 bases at V and 1 base at J; junction bases unmatched: 18.

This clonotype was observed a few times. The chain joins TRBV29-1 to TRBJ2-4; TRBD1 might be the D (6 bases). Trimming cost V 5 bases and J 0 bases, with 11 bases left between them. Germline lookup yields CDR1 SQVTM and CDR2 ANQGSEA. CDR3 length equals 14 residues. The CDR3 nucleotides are TGCAGCGTTCGGGACACCCTAGCCAAAAACATTCAGTACTTC. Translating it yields CSVRDTLAKNIQYF.

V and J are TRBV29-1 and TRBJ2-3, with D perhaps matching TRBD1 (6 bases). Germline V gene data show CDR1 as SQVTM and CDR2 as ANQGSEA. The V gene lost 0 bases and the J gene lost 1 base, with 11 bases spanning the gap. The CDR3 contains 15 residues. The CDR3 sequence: CSVEEGAGGTDTQYF. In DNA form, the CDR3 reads TGCAGCGTTGAAGAAGGGGCAGGGGGCACAGATACGCAGTATTTT.

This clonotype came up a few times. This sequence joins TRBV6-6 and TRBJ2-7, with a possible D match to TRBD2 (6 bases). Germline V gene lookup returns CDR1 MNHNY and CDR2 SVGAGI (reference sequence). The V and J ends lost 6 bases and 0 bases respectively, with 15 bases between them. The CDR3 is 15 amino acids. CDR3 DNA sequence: TGTGCCAGCAGCCGTCCGGGACTGAACTCCTACGAGCAGTACTTC. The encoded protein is CASSRPGLNSYEQYF.

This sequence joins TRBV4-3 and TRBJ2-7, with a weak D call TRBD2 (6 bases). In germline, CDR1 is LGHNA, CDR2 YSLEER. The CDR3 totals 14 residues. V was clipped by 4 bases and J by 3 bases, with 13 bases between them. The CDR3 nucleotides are TGCGCCAGCAGCCGCACTAGCCGGGGCTACGAGCAGTACTTC. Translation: CASSRTSRGYEQYF.

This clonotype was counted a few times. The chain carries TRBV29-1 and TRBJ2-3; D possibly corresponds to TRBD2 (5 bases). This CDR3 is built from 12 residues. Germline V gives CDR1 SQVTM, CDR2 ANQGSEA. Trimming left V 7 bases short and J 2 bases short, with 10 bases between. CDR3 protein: CSGNGDTDTQYF. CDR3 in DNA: TGCAGCGGAAACGGGGACACAGATACGCAGTATTTT.

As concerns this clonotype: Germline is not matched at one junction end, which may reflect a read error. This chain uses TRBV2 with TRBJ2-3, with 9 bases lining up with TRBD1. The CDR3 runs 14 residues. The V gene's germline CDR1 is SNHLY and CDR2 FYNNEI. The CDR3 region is CASRTGTGTDTLYF. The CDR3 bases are TGTGCCAGCAGGACCGGGACAGGGACAGATACGCTGTATTTT.

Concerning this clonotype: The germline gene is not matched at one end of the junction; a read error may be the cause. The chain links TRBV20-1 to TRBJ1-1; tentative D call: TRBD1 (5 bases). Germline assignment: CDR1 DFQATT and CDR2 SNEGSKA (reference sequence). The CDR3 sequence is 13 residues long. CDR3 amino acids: CSTRGPGDTEAFF. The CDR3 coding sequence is TGCAGTACTAGGGGCCCGGGCGACACTGAAGCTTTCTTT.

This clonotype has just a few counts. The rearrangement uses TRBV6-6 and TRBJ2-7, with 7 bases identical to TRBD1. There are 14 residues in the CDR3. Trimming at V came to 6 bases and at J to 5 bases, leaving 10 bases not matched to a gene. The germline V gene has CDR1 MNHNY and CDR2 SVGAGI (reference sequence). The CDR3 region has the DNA TGTGCCAGCAGCCGGGGACAGCCGACCCACGAGCAGTACTTC. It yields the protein CASSRGQPTHEQYF.

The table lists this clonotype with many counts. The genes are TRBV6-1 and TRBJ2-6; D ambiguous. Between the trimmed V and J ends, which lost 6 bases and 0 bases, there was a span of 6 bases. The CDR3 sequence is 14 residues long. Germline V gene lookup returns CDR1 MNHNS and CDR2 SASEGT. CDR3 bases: TGTGCCAGCAGCACGATCTCTGGGGCCAACGTCCTGACTTTC. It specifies CASSTISGANVLTF.

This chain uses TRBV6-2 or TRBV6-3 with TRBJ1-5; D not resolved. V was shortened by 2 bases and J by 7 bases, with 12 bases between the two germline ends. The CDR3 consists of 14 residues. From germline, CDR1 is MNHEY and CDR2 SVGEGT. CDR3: CASSYKIEGQPQHF. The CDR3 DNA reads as TGTGCCAGCAGTTACAAGATCGAAGGCCAGCCCCAGCATTTT.

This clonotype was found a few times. The CDR3: CSVERMGSYNEQFF. The CDR3 region has the DNA TGCAGCGTTGAGAGGATGGGTAGCTACAATGAGCAGTTCTTC. The J gene is TRBJ2-1, the V gene TRBV29-1; no reliable D call. Trimming took off 3 bases at V and 3 bases at J, with 12 bases between the two ends. In germline, CDR1 is SQVTM, CDR2 ANQGSEA. The length of the CDR3 is 14 residues.

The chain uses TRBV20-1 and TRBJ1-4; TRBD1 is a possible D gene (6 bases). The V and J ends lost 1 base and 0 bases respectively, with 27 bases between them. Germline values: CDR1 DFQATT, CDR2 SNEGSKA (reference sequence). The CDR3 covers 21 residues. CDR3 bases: TGCAGTGCTAGAGGGGGACAAGGTAGTCTCAATTCCCCAGCAACTAATGAAAAACTGTTTTTT. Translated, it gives CSARGGQGSLNSPATNEKLFF.

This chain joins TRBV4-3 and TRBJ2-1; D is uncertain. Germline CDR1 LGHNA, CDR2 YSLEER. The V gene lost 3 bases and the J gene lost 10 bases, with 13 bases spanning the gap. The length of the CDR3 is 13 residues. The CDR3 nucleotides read TGCGCCAGCAGCCACGTAGATAGTAGGGAGCAGTTCTTC. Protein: CASSHVDSREQFF.

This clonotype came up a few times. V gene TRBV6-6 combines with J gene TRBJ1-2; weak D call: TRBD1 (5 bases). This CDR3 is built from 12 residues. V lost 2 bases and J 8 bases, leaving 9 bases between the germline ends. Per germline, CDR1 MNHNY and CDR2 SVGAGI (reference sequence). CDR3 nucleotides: TGTGCCAGCAGTTACACGGGGGAAGGCTACACCTTC. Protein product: CASSYTGEGYTF.

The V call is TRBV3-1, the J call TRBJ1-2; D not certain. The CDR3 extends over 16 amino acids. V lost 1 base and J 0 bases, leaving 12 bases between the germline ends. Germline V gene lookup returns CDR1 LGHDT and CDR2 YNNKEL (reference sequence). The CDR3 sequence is CASSQGVSTANYGYTF. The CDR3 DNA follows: TGTGCCAGCAGCCAAGGAGTTTCAACCGCTAACTATGGCTACACCTTC.

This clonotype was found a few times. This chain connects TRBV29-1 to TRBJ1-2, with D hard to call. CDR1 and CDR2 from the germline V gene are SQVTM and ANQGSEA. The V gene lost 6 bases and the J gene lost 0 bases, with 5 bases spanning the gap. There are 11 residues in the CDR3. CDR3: CSVEPNYGYTF. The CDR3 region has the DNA TGCAGCGTGGAGCCTAACTATGGCTACACCTTC.

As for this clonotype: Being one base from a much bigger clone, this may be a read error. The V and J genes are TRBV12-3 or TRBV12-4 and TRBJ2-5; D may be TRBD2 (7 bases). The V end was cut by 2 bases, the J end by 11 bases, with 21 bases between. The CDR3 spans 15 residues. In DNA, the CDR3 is TGTGCCAGCAGTTTAAACGCTATCAAAGGGGGGGAGCAGTACTTC. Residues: CASSLNAIKGGEQYF.

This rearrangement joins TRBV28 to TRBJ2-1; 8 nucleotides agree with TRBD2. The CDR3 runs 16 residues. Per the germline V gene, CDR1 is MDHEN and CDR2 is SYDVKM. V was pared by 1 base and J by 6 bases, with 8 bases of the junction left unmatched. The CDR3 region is CASSLLVAGRGNEQFF. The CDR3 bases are TGTGCCAGCAGTTTATTAGTAGCGGGGAGGGGCAATGAGCAGTTCTTC.

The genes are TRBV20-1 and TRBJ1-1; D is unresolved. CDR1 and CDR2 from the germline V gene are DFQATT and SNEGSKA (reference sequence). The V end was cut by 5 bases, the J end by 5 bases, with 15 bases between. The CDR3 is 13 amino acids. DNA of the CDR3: TGCAGTGCTGGTGGACGGATAGTGACTGAAGCTTTCTTT. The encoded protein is CSAGGRIVTEAFF.

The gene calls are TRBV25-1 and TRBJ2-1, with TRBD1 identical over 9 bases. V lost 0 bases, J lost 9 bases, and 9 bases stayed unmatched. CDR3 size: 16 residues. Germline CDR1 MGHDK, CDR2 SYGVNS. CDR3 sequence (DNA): TGTGCCAGCAGTGAATATAGGGGGACAGGGTTGAGTGAGCAGTTCTTC. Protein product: CASSEYRGTGLSEQFF.

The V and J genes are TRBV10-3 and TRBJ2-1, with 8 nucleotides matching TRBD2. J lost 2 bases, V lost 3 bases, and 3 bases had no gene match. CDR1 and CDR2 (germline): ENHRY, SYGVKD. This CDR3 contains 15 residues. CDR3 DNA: TGTGCCATCAGTGACGGCGGGAGGACCTACAATGAGCAGTTCTTC. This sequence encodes CAISDGGRTYNEQFF.

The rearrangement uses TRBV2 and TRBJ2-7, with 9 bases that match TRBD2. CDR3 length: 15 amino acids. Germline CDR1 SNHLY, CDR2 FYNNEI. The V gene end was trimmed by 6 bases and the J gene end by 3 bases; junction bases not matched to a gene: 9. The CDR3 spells CASSVSGGSYYEQYF. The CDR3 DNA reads TGTGCCAGCAGCGTCAGCGGGGGGTCATACTACGAGCAGTACTTC.

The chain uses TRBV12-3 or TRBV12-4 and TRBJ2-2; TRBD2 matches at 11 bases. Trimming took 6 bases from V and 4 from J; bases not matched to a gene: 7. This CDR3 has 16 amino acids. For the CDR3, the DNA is TGTGCCAGCAGCCGGAGACTAGCGGGAACCACCGGGGAGCTGTTTTTT. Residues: CASSRRLAGTTGELFF.

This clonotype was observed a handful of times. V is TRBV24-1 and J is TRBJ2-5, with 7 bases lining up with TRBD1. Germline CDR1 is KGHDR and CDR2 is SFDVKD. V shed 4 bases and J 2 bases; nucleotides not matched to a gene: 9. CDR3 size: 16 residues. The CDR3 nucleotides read TGTGCCACCAGTGAACCAAGGGACAGCCTACAAGAGACCCAGTACTTC. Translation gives CATSEPRDSLQETQYF.